This entry concerns a single T cell receptor beta chain. As yet, its antigen is unknown. This sample is drawn from a study of OX40 agonist ivuxolimab in advanced cancers. Study overall: Anti-PD-1, anti-PD-L1 or anti-CTLA-4 therapy given earlier was allowed, and approximately 40% had some.

The assay was immunoSEQ multiplex PCR, and TCRdb's table has in-frame clones only and misses some. The sample has approximately 12,000 clones; 65% to 85% are singletons. The study's findings and limits: The CD4+ and CD8+ T cells in the blood had expanded clonally by week 6 at 0.1 to 3.0 mg/kg. Some of the nonresponding patients also showed low levels of normalized T-cell clonal expansion.

The length of the CDR3 is 17 residues. From germline, CDR1 is MNHEY and CDR2 SMNVEV (reference sequence). The sequencing here drew on CD4+ or CD8+ T cells sorted from blood, taken in a trial of the OX40 agonist ivuxolimab. This sequence joins TRBV27 and TRBJ2-5; 8 nucleotides line up with TRBD1. The J call may not be correct, given that the DNA end is closer to TRBJ2-7. This clonotype originated in an adult with an advanced solid tumor such as melanoma, head and neck, liver or kidney cancer. CDR3 region: CASSTKGGTGLYYEQYF. CDR3 nucleotides: TGTGCCAGCAGTACCAAGGGTGGGACAGGACTCTACTACGAGCAGTACTTC.